The rows below give T cell receptor beta chains drawn from one sample of a study of T-cell reconstitution after alpha-beta-depleted transplantation in children. TCRdb itself ran the PCR reads through MiXCR, one entry per CDR3 protein. The sample lists about a million distinct CDR3 sequences; less than 30% were seen once. The specimen was PBMCs, mostly from graft donor cells, collected 360 days after TCRalphabeta/CD19-depleted stem cell transplant. All receptors come from a boy in the first two years of life who had a stem cell transplant for SCID, so the T cells may come from the graft donor. Each CDR3 is given with its conserved first and last residue. A D gene is named only where the DNA matches it firmly. Clone size is not always given. Where it is, it says once, few, many or a class for expanded clones.

cdr3_aa cdr3_nt d_call clone_size j_call v_call
CATSSRTGFGGEPQHF TGTGCCACCAGCTCCCGGACAGGGTTTGGCGGGGAGCCCCAGCATTTT TRBD1 . TRBJ1-5 TRBV15
CATSRGGFKNIQYF TGTGCCACCAGCAGAGGTGGATTCAAAAACATTCAGTACTTC . . TRBJ2-4 TRBV15
CASSDRTGVSYNEQFF TGCGCCAGCAGCGATAGGACAGGGGTATCCTACAATGAGCAGTTCTTC TRBD1 . TRBJ2-1 TRBV5-1
CASSPGQALSYEQYF TGTGCCAGCAGCCCTGGACAGGCTCTCTCCTACGAGCAGTACTTC TRBD1 . TRBJ2-7 TRBV13
CASSPHQIANEKLFF TGTGCCAGCAGCCCCCACCAGATTGCTAATGAAAAACTGTTTTTT . few TRBJ1-4 TRBV12-3/TRBV12-4
CSARRQNNQPQHF TGCAGTGCTAGACGACAGAATAATCAGCCCCAGCATTTT . . TRBJ1-5 TRBV20-1
CASSRRPGTPQETQYF TGTGCCAGCAGCCGACGGCCAGGGACCCCACAAGAGACCCAGTACTTC . . TRBJ2-5 TRBV3-1
CASSLISSGNTIYF TGTGCCAGCAGTTTGATCAGCTCTGGAAACACCATATATTTT . . TRBJ1-3 TRBV12-3/TRBV12-4
CASSKLGTLGNTEAFF TGCGCCAGCAGCAAACTTGGGACTCTTGGGAACACTGAAGCTTTCTTT . . TRBJ1-1 TRBV5-1
CASSLDVSAPLYEQYF TGTGCCAGCAGTTTAGATGTCTCGGCCCCCCTCTACGAGCAGTACTTC . . TRBJ2-7 TRBV12-3/TRBV12-4
CASSLTRSILYQPQHF TGTGCCAGCAGTCTGACTCGCTCGATTCTATATCAGCCCCAGCATTTT . . TRBJ1-5 TRBV12-3/TRBV12-4
CAASQQGPTEAFF TGTGCCGCCTCCCAGCAGGGGCCCACTGAAGCTTTCTTT . . TRBJ1-1 TRBV10-3
CSARRGRATNEKLFF TGCAGCGCACGACGGGGGCGGGCGACTAATGAAAAACTGTTTTTT . . TRBJ1-4 TRBV29-1
CASSYSNPSVPYGYTF TGTGCCAGCAGTTACTCGAATCCCTCAGTACCTTATGGCTACACCTTC . . TRBJ1-2 TRBV6-5
CASSPISGGGPTGELFF TGTGCCAGCAGCCCCATTTCGGGCGGGGGCCCCACCGGGGAGCTGTTTTTT . . TRBJ2-2 TRBV7-2
CATAERRQPQHF TGTGCCACAGCCGAAAGGCGGCAGCCCCAGCATTTT . . TRBJ1-5 TRBV28
CASSQEEQGFYNEQFF TGCGCCAGCAGCCAAGAGGAACAGGGTTTTTACAATGAGCAGTTCTTC . . TRBJ2-1 TRBV4-1
CSARDRGGNQPQHF TGCAGTGCTAGAGATCGGGGTGGCAATCAGCCCCAGCATTTT . . TRBJ1-5 TRBV20-1
CASSLRTRLFAGELFF TGTGCCAGCAGCTTACGGACTAGACTCTTCGCCGGGGAGCTGTTTTTT TRBD2 . TRBJ2-2 TRBV7-2
CASSQWGVRTEAFF TGTGCCAGCAGCCAATGGGGGGTCCGGACTGAAGCTTTCTTT . once TRBJ1-1 TRBV14
CASSLASGQGKYTQYF TGCGCCAGCAGCTTGGCCTCGGGACAGGGGAAGTATACGCAGTATTTT TRBD1 few TRBJ2-3 TRBV5-1
CASSLRQSLKQYF TGTGCCAGCAGTTTGAGACAGTCCCTGAAGCAGTACTTC . few TRBJ2-7 TRBV12-3/TRBV12-4
CASSQDVRGVNTGELFF TGCGCCAGCAGCCAAGATGTGAGGGGGGTGAACACCGGGGAGCTGTTTTTT . . TRBJ2-2 TRBV4-3
CASSPTNRGRETQYF TGTGCCAGCAGCCCGACAAACAGGGGGCGAGAGACCCAGTACTTC TRBD1 . TRBJ2-5 TRBV7-3
CAIRRTGTGETQYF TGTGCCATCAGACGGACAGGGACTGGGGAGACCCAGTACTTC TRBD1 . TRBJ2-5 TRBV10-3
CASSNGVAATDTQYF TGCGCCAGCAGCAACGGGGTAGCGGCGACAGATACGCAGTATTTT . . TRBJ2-3 TRBV10-1
CASSQDPAGVDTQYF TGCGCCAGCAGCCAAGATCCAGCGGGGGTAGATACGCAGTATTTT TRBD2 . TRBJ2-3 TRBV4-1
CASSSQPSGPTDTQYF TGCGCCAGCAGCTCCCAACCTAGCGGGCCCACGGATACGCAGTATTTT TRBD2 . TRBJ2-3 TRBV5-1
CASSPRVGKGSYEQYF TGTGCCAGCTCACCACGAGTGGGAAAGGGCTCCTACGAGCAGTACTTC . few TRBJ2-7 TRBV18
CASSLAPPQETQYF TGTGCCAGCAGCTTAGCTCCCCCCCAAGAGACCCAGTACTTC . few TRBJ2-5 TRBV7-2
CASSDLGQPNYGYTF TGCGCCAGCAGCGACCTCGGACAGCCTAACTATGGCTACACCTTC . . TRBJ1-2 TRBV5-1
CASSYSGTVNEQFF TGTGCCAGCAGTTACTCGGGGACAGTGAATGAGCAGTTCTTC TRBD1 . TRBJ2-1 TRBV6-5
CSALRTGITNFSGNTIYF TGCAGTGCGCTACGGACAGGGATTACTAATTTCTCTGGAAACACCATATATTTT TRBD1 few TRBJ1-3 TRBV20-1
CASSFLTGYTYEQYF TGTGCCAGCAGCTTCCTGACAGGGTACACCTACGAGCAGTACTTC TRBD1 few TRBJ2-7 TRBV5-6
CASSYGQGVRYGYTF TGTGCCAGCAGTTACGGACAGGGGGTTAGATATGGCTACACCTTC TRBD1 . TRBJ1-2 TRBV2
CSAKRDRGEKLFF TGCAGCGCCAAGAGGGACCGGGGTGAAAAACTGTTTTTT . many TRBJ1-4 TRBV29-1
CASSPPGTGSYNEQFF TGTGCCAGCTCACCACCGGGGACAGGATCCTACAATGAGCAGTTCTTC TRBD1 few TRBJ2-1 TRBV18
CASSPNPEKVF TGTGCCAGCAGCCCTAACCCGGAAAAGGTCTTC . few TRBJ2-1 TRBV7-9
CASSRIQAGTERYTF TGCGCCAGCAGCCGTATACAGGCCGGGACAGAAAGGTACACCTTC TRBD1 once TRBJ1-2 TRBV4-1
CASSRGLAGVSSYNEQFF TGTGCCAGCAGCCGCGGACTAGCGGGGGTAAGCTCCTACAATGAGCAGTTCTTC TRBD2 . TRBJ2-1 TRBV11-1
CSARPTAVEQFF TGCAGTGCTAGGCCTACGGCGGTCGAGCAGTTCTTC . few TRBJ2-1 TRBV20-1
CASSIRRGDEQFF TGTGCCAGTAGTATCCGCAGGGGCGATGAGCAGTTCTTC . few TRBJ2-1 TRBV19
CASSLRGQGIIGGNTIYF TGTGCCAGCAGCTTGCGCGGACAGGGGATCATCGGTGGAAACACCATATATTTT TRBD1 . TRBJ1-3 TRBV11-1
CASNPGSGGLTDTQYF TGCGCCAGTAACCCCGGTTCCGGAGGCCTCACAGATACGCAGTATTTT . . TRBJ2-3 TRBV5-1
CASGHGQMNTEAFF TGTGCCAGCGGCCACGGGCAGATGAACACTGAAGCTTTCTTT . . TRBJ1-1 TRBV6-1
CAISESGHPEAEAFF TGTGCCATCAGTGAGTCGGGACATCCCGAGGCCGAAGCTTTCTTT . . TRBJ1-1 TRBV10-3
CASSLVFMAVLYNEQFF TGTGCCAGCAGCTTAGTATTTATGGCAGTTCTATACAATGAGCAGTTCTTC . . TRBJ2-1 TRBV11-2
CASSQTDYRTDTQYF TGTGCCAGCAGCCAAACGGACTACCGCACAGATACGCAGTATTTT . . TRBJ2-3 TRBV3-1
CASSLAKPRVPSYEQYF TGTGCCAGCAGCTTAGCCAAACCCAGGGTTCCCTCCTACGAGCAGTACTTC . few TRBJ2-7 TRBV7-8
CSARVRTAVEQYF TGCAGTGCTAGAGTCAGGACCGCCGTGGAGCAGTACTTC . . TRBJ2-7 TRBV20-1
CSAPQRGLDTQYF TGCAGTGCCCCGCAGCGGGGGTTAGATACGCAGTATTTT TRBD2 few TRBJ2-3 TRBV20-1